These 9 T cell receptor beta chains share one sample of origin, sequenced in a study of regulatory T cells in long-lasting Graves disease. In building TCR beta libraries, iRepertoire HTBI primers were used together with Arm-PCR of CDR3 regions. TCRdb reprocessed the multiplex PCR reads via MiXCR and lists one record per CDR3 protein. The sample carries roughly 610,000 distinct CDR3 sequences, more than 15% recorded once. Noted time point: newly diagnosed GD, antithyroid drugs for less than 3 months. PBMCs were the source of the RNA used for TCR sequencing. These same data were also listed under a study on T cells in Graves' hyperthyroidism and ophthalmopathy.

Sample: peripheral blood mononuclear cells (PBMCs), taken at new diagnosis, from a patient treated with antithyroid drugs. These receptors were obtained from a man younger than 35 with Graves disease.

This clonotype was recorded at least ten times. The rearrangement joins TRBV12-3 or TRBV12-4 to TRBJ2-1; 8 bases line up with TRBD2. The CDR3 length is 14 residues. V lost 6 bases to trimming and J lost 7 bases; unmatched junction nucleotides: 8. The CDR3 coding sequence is TGTGCCAGCAGCTTTAGCGGGGCTTTTAATGAGCAGTTCTTC. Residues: CASSFSGAFNEQFF.

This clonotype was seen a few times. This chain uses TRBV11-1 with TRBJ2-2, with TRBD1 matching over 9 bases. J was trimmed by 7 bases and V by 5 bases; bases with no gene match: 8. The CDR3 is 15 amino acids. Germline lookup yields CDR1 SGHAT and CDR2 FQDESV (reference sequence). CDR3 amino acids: CASSPGTGLGGELFF. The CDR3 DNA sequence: TGTGCCAGCAGCCCCGGGACAGGGTTGGGCGGGGAGCTGTTTTTT.

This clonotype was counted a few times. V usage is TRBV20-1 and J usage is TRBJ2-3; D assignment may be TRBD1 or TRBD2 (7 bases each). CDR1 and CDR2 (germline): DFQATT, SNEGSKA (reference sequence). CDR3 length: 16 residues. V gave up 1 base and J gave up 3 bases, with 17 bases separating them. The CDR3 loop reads CSARAQGGVRTDTQYF. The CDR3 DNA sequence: TGCAGTGCTAGAGCGCAGGGGGGGGTTAGAACAGATACGCAGTATTTT.

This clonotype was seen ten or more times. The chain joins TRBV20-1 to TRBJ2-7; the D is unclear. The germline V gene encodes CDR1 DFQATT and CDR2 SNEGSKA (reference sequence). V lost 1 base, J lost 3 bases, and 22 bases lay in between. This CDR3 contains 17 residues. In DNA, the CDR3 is TGCAGTGCTAGAGGCTATCCCGGGCAACTACCCAACTACGAGCAGTACTTC. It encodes CSARGYPGQLPNYEQYF.

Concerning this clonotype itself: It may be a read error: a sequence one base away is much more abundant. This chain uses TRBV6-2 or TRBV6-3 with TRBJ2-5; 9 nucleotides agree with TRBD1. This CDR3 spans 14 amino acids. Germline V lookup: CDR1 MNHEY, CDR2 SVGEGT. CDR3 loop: CASSLSGQGETRYF. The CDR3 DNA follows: TGTGCCAGCAGTCTCTCGGGACAGGGAGAGACCCGGTACTTC.

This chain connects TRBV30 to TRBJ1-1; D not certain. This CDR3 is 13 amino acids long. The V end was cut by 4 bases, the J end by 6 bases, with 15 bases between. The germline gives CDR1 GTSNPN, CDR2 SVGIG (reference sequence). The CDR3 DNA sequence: TGTGCCTGGATGTCTGGGCGGGTCGCTGAAGCTTTCTTT. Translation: CAWMSGRVAEAFF.

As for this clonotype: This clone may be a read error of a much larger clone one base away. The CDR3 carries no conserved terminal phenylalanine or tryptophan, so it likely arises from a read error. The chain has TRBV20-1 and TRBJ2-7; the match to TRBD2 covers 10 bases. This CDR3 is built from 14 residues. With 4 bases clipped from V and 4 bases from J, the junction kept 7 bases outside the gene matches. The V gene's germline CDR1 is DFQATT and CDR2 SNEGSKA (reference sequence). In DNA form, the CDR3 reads TGCAGTGCTATTCTAAGCGGGAGGGCGTACGAGCAGTACTCC. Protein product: CSAILSGRAYEQYS.

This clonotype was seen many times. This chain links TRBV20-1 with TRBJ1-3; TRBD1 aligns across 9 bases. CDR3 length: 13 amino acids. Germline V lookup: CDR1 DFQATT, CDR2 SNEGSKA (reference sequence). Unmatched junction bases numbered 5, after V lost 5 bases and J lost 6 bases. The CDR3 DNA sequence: TGCAGTGCTGAGGGACAGGGACAAAACACCATATATTTT. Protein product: CSAEGQGQNTIYF.

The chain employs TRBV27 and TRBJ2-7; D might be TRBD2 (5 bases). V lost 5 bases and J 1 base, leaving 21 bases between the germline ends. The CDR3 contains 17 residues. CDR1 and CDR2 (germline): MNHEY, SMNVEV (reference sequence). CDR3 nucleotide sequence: TGTGCCAGCAGTGACTCGGTACCTGGACTGGAGTCCTACGAGCAGTACTTC. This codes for CASSDSVPGLESYEQYF.